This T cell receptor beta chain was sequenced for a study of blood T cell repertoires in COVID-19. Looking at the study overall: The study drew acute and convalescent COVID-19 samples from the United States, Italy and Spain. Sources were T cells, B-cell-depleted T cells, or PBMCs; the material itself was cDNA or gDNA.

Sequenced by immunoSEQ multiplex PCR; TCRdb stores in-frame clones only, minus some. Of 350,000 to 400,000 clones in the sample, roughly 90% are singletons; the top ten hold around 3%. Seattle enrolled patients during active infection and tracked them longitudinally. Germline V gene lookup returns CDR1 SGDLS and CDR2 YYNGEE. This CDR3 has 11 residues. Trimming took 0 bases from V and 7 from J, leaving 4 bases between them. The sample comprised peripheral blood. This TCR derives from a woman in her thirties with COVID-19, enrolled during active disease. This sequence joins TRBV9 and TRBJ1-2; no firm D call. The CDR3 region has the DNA TGTGCCAGCAGCGTAGTCCTTGGCTACACCTTC. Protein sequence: CASSVVLGYTF.